This T cell receptor beta chain was sequenced in a study of blood T cell repertoires in COVID-19. Germline-derived CDR1 and CDR2 are SEHNR and FQNEAQ (reference sequence). V was cut by 5 bases and J by 2 bases, with 21 bases left in between. This CDR3 has 17 residues. Assay: immunoSEQ multiplex PCR; the TCRdb copy retains only in-frame clones and omits some. Among 200,000 or so clones listed, approximately 85% were seen once. The receptor's source is a human donor with active or convalescent COVID-19. The donor label of this sample is uncertain. The chain has TRBV7-9 and TRBJ1-1, with D unclear. The material sequenced was peripheral blood. CDR3: CASSAQLGRTFNTEAFF. The DNA for the CDR3 is TGTGCCAGCAGCGCTCAGCTTGGACGGACTTTTAACACTGAAGCTTTCTTT.